This TCR beta chain was identified in a study of T cells in tuberculosis. Whole-study findings and limits: The TCR-beta difference was not significant; alpha differences partly reflected length.

Using immunoSEQ multiplex PCR, the repertoire was profiled, and TCRdb retains in-frame clones only, with some absent. The table has 25,000 to 35,000 clones, approximately 93% seen once. On this clone itself: Its antigen remains unidentified.

Germline CDR1 and CDR2: SGHNT and YENEEA. The CDR3 length is 13 residues. V trimming: 1 base; J trimming: 5 bases; junction bases outside the gene matches: 2. Sequencing was done on a sample of PBMCs. The chain recombines TRBV11-3 with TRBJ2-7, with TRBD1 identical over 7 bases. The TCR originated in a donor aged 10-30 years with latent tuberculosis or without tuberculosis infection. The chain's CDR3 is CASSLGGGNEQYF. The CDR3 DNA is TGTGCCAGCAGCTTAGGAGGGGGCAACGAGCAGTACTTC.